A single sample gave rise to the 22 T cell receptor beta chains below, sequenced in a study of blood T cell repertoires in COVID-19 (dated by TCRdb to between 2020 and 2021). Libraries were constructed by the immunoSEQ multiplex PCR assay. The source is immuneACCESS, and TCRdb retained only in-frame sequences with V and J called. Part of the clones is not carried over; for the studies checked, unresolved V genes explain less than half of this, and the remainder is unexplained. This sample is represented by 100,000 to 150,000 clones; roughly 79% of them were singletons. 2% to 2.5% of the sample is taken by the ten largest. The material sequenced was peripheral blood. The receptor set was obtained from a man aged 70-80 years with acute or convalescent COVID-19.

V is TRBV4-1 and J is TRBJ2-5; no definite D call. The CDR3 has 13 residues. V was trimmed by 0 bases and J by 7 bases, leaving 9 bases between them. Per the germline V gene, CDR1 is MGHRA and CDR2 is YSYEKL. CDR3 nucleotide sequence: TGCGCCAGCAGCCAAGATCCGGCAGGGACCCAGTACTTC. This translates into CASSQDPAGTQYF.

The sample holds one count of this clone. The V call is TRBV5-4, the J call TRBJ1-2; 9 bases align to TRBD1. Germline V lookup: CDR1 SGHNT, CDR2 YYREEE (reference sequence). This CDR3 comprises 13 residues. Unmatched junction bases numbered 2, after V lost 0 bases and J lost 8 bases. CDR3 sequence (DNA): TGTGCCAGCAGCTTGGAGACAGGGGGAGGCTACACCTTC. This gives the protein CASSLETGGGYTF.

The V call is TRBV11-2, the J call TRBJ1-1, with D perhaps TRBD1 (6 bases). The germline V and J ends were trimmed by 3 bases and 4 bases, with 12 bases remaining between them. Looked up from germline, CDR1 is SGHAT and CDR2 is FQNNGV. The CDR3 runs 14 residues. CDR3 nucleotides: TGTGCCAGCAGCTTCGGGGGGCTTAGCACTGAAGCTTTCTTT. It codes for CASSFGGLSTEAFF.

This sequence joins TRBV9 and TRBJ1-1; possibly TRBD1 for D (5 bases). With 4 bases removed from V and 4 bases from J, the gap between germline ends came to 14 bases. Germline CDR1 reads SGDLS; CDR2 reads YYNGEE. The CDR3 has 14 residues. CDR3 amino acids: CASSILTAGTEAFF. CDR3 nucleotide sequence: TGTGCCAGCAGCATCCTGACAGCAGGCACTGAAGCTTTCTTT.

This clone was detected once. V gene TRBV29-1 combines with J gene TRBJ2-7; D unresolved. The germline V gene has CDR1 SQVTM and CDR2 ANQGSEA. V lost 3 bases and J 3 bases, leaving 15 bases between the germline ends. The CDR3 spans 14 residues. CDR3 amino acids: CSVDVLGHDYEQYF. In DNA, the CDR3 is TGCAGCGTTGATGTGTTGGGCCACGACTACGAGCAGTACTTC.

This chain links TRBV6-1 with TRBJ1-1, with a weak D call TRBD1 (6 bases). Germline V gene sequence: CDR1 MNHNS, CDR2 SASEGT. This CDR3 is 15 amino acids long. Trimming took 3 bases from V and 0 from J, leaving 11 bases between them. The DNA for the CDR3 is TGTGCCAGCAGTGACAGGGGCGGCCTGAACACTGAAGCTTTCTTT. It specifies CASSDRGGLNTEAFF.

A word on this clone: The sample carries other DNA sequences with the same CDR3. The CDR3 sequence: CASSGDRGYGYTF. In nucleotides, the CDR3 is TGTGCCAGCAGCGGGGACAGGGGCTATGGCTACACCTTC. The rearrangement links TRBV7-3 to TRBJ1-2; 10 bases are shared with TRBD1. This CDR3 region has 13 residues. CDR1 is SGHTA, CDR2 FQGTGA, per germline. The J segment lost 4 bases and the V segment lost 5 bases, leaving 1 base of the junction unmatched.

The chain recombines TRBV5-1 with TRBJ2-3; the match to TRBD1 covers 7 bases. The CDR3 sequence is 15 residues long. The J segment lost 10 bases and the V segment lost 1 base, leaving 12 bases of the junction unmatched. Germline-derived CDR1 and CDR2 are SGHRS and YFSETQ. CDR3 nucleotide sequence: TGCGCCAGCAGCTTGAACGGACAGGCGCACCCTTCGCAGTATTTT. It encodes CASSLNGQAHPSQYF.

The chain joins TRBV3-1 (or the pseudogene TRBV3-2) to TRBJ1-1, with D uncertain. CDR3 size: 13 residues. Between the trimmed V and J ends, which lost 1 base and 1 base, there was a span of 4 bases. Germline V lookup: CDR1 LGHDT, CDR2 YNNKEL (reference sequence). The CDR3 protein is CASSQAGNTEAFF. The CDR3 coding sequence is TGTGCCAGCAGCCAAGCAGGGAACACTGAAGCTTTCTTT.

The V call is TRBV2, the J call TRBJ1-2, with 8 bases fitting TRBD1. Trimming cost V 6 bases and J 6 bases; bases outside gene matches: 6. CDR3 length: 13 residues. CDR1 and CDR2 from the germline V gene are SNHLY and FYNNEI. The CDR3 DNA is TGTGCCAGCAGAGAGACAGGGGTTGATGGCTACACCTTC. Encoded protein: CASRETGVDGYTF.

The chain uses TRBV7-2 and TRBJ2-5; 8 bases line up with TRBD1. V lost 5 bases, J lost 5 bases, and 10 bases stayed unmatched. The CDR3 length is 15 residues. CDR1 and CDR2 (germline): SGHTA, FQGNSA. The CDR3 reads CASSLQGAVLETQYF. DNA for the CDR3: TGTGCCAGCAGCCTTCAGGGGGCAGTCTTGGAGACCCAGTACTTC.

The chain uses TRBV25-1 and TRBJ2-1; 11 bases align to TRBD2. Trimming removed 4 bases from V and 1 base from J; junction bases left unmatched: 3. This CDR3 comprises 16 residues. In germline, CDR1 is MGHDK, CDR2 SYGVNS. In DNA form, the CDR3 reads TGTGCCAGCAGTGTTAGCGGGGGGGCTTCCTACAATGAGCAGTTCTTC. Translated, it gives CASSVSGGASYNEQFF. The full variable domain, rest sourced from reference TRBV25-1 and TRBJ2-1, is EADIYQTPRYLVIGTGKKITLECSQTMGHDKMYWYQQDPGMELHLIHYSYGVNSTEKGDLSSESTVSRIRTEHFPLTLESARPSHTSQYLCASSVSGGASYNEQFFGPGTRLTVL.

The chain links TRBV5-1 to TRBJ2-7; a weak D match, TRBD1 (5 bases). Trimming removed 4 bases from V and 5 bases from J, with 16 bases in between. Germline CDR1 is SGHRS and CDR2 is YFSETQ. The CDR3 extends over 14 amino acids. The chain's CDR3 is CASSDDRGVNEQYF. CDR3 in DNA: TGCGCCAGCAGCGACGACAGAGGCGTCAACGAGCAGTACTTC. Full variable domain (missing parts from reference TRBV5-1 and TRBJ2-7): KAGVTQTPRYLIKTRGQQVTLSCSPISGHRSVSWYQQTPGQGLQFLFEYFSETQRNKGNFPGRFSGRQFSNSRSEMNVSTLELGDSALYLCASSDDRGVNEQYFGPGTRLTVT.

The rearrangement links TRBV9 to TRBJ2-3; 8 positions match TRBD2. J was trimmed by 6 bases and V by 3 bases; bases with no gene match: 9. CDR3 size: 15 residues. Germline assignment: CDR1 SGDLS and CDR2 YYNGEE. CDR3 DNA sequence: TGTGCCAGCAGCGGATCCGGGACTAGTCTTGATACGCAGTATTTT. Protein: CASSGSGTSLDTQYF.

V usage is TRBV15 and J usage is TRBJ2-7; TRBD2 is a possible D gene (5 bases). Germline CDR1 and CDR2: LNHNV and YYDKDF (reference sequence). Trimming stripped 0 bases from V and 7 bases from J, with 16 bases between. The CDR3 contains 15 residues. The CDR3 is CATSRETSGLTEQYF. The DNA for the CDR3 is TGTGCCACCAGCAGAGAAACTTCGGGGTTGACGGAGCAGTACTTC.

This chain links TRBV5-1 with TRBJ2-3; D uncertain. In germline, CDR1 is SGHRS, CDR2 YFSETQ. Deletions cut 3 bases from V and 2 bases from J, with 13 bases between. This CDR3 region has 15 residues. DNA of the CDR3: TGCGCCAGCAGCTCGTCCCTACTTCCCACAGATACGCAGTATTTT. Its translation is CASSSSLLPTDTQYF.

The chain joins TRBV15 to TRBJ2-4, with 9 bases fitting TRBD1. J was trimmed by 2 bases and V by 8 bases; bases with no gene match: 7. The CDR3 totals 15 residues. Germline V gene data show CDR1 as LNHNV and CDR2 as YYDKDF (reference sequence). The CDR3 region is CATSGQGLSKNIQYF. In DNA form, the CDR3 reads TGTGCCACCTCCGGACAGGGGTTGTCCAAAAACATTCAGTACTTC. Supplemented by reference TRBV15 and TRBJ2-4, the full variable domain reads DAMVIQNPRYQVTQFGKPVTLSCSQTLNHNVMYWYQQKSSQAPKLLFHYYDKDFNNEADTPDNFQSRRPNTSFCFLDIRSPGLGDTAMYLCATSGQGLSKNIQYFGAGTRLSVL.

The chain links TRBV5-5 to TRBJ1-1; TRBD1 is a possible D gene (6 bases). Germline V gives CDR1 SGHKS, CDR2 YYEKEE (reference sequence). The V end lost 4 bases, the J end lost 4 bases, and 11 bases lay between the germline ends. The CDR3 length is 13 residues. The CDR3 region has the DNA TGTGCCAGCAGCAATACAGGGAGCACTGAAGCTTTCTTT. It yields the protein CASSNTGSTEAFF.

The table lists this clone with a count of one. V usage is TRBV15 and J usage is TRBJ2-7; a possible D gene is TRBD1 (6 bases). V gave up 7 bases and J gave up 2 bases, with 15 bases separating them. Germline assignment: CDR1 LNHNV and CDR2 YYDKDF (reference sequence). There are 14 residues in the CDR3. The CDR3 loop reads CATTADSGPYEQYF. DNA for the CDR3: TGTGCCACCACCGCGGACAGCGGACCCTACGAGCAGTACTTC. Looking up the rest from reference TRBV15 and TRBJ2-7 gives the full variable domain: DAMVIQNPRYQVTQFGKPVTLSCSQTLNHNVMYWYQQKSSQAPKLLFHYYDKDFNNEADTPDNFQSRRPNTSFCFLDIRSPGLGDTAMYLCATTADSGPYEQYFGPGTRLTVT.

Written as DNA, the CDR3 is TGTGCCAGCAGCTTGACTAGCCGCTACAATGAGCAGTTCTTC. It is translated as CASSLTSRYNEQFF. The chain carries TRBV5-5 and TRBJ2-1, with a tentative D call TRBD2 (6 bases). V shed 1 base and J shed 3 bases, with 8 bases lying between them. Germline V lookup: CDR1 SGHKS, CDR2 YYEKEE (reference sequence). The CDR3 runs to 14 residues.

The count of this clone is one. V usage is TRBV18 and J usage is TRBJ2-2; weak D call: TRBD1 (5 bases). Per germline, CDR1 KGHSH and CDR2 LQKENI. This CDR3 has 15 amino acids. V was clipped by 6 bases and J by 1 base, with 12 bases between them. CDR3: CASSLKGLNTGELFF. The CDR3 nucleotides are TGTGCCAGCTCCCTAAAGGGGCTGAACACCGGGGAGCTGTTTTTT.

The chain recombines TRBV5-1 with TRBJ2-1, with a possible D match to TRBD2 (6 bases). The CDR3 length is 14 residues. Deletions cut 4 bases from V and 9 bases from J, with 17 bases between. Per germline, CDR1 SGHRS and CDR2 YFSETQ. In DNA, the CDR3 is TGCGCCAGCAGCCTGGGGGTCGAGGGAGGTGAGCAGTTCTTC. It specifies CASSLGVEGGEQFF.